This T cell receptor beta chain was captured by sequencing in a study of blood T cell repertoires in COVID-19. This clone was found once. Germline CDR1 reads MNHEY; CDR2 reads SVGAGI. This CDR3 contains 15 residues. Unmatched junction bases numbered 4, after V lost 0 bases and J lost 5 bases. Per the study methods: Researchers report that nucleated cell counts were estimated from reference gene primer amplification. Using immunoSEQ multiplex PCR, the repertoire was profiled, and TCRdb retains in-frame clones only, with some absent. Clonal size and the V and J genes are those of that table, whereas D and trimming came from the DNA. The sample consists of 200,000 to 250,000 clones, about 82% of them appearing once.

Sequencing input: peripheral blood. This TCR was recovered from a man aged 50 to 59 with COVID-19, enrolled during active disease. The chain links TRBV6-5 to TRBJ2-3; 8 positions match TRBD2. CDR3 in DNA: TGTGCCAGCAGTTACTCGGCGGGGGGAAAAGATACGCAGTATTTT. Translated, it gives CASSYSAGGKDTQYF.